Listed below are T cell receptor beta chains from one sample, sequenced in a study of blood T cells in healthy people across ages. Each CDR3 protein gets one entry after TCRdb re-called the 5' RACE reads with MiXCR. The repertoire holds 1.5 million to 2 million distinct CDR3 sequences, with about 50% as singletons. Sequencing input: blood. These receptors were taken from a woman in her 40s in good health. CDR3s include the opening cysteine and the closing phenylalanine or tryptophan. A D gene is named only where the DNA matches it firmly. Some rows mark clone size as missing; the rest say once, few, many or name a class of expanded clone.

j_gene,d_gene,v_gene,abundance,CDR3nt,CDR3aa
TRBJ2-5,TRBD2,TRBV4-1,NA,TGCACCAGCAGCCAAGATATGGACCCCGGGGGGTACCAAGAGACCCAGTACTTC,CTSSQDMDPGGYQETQYF
TRBJ2-1,TRBD1,TRBV4-2,few,TGTGCCAGCAGCCAAGCACAGGGGGCTTCATATGAGCAGTTCTTC,CASSQAQGASYEQFF
TRBJ2-1,NA,TRBV3-1,once,TGTGCCAGCAGCCAATTCGAGGGCCTGGGGAACAATGAGCAGTTCTTC,CASSQFEGLGNNEQFF
TRBJ2-1,NA,TRBV7-2,NA,TGTGCCAGCAGCTTAGTCAGGCAAAATAACAATGAGCAGTTCTTC,CASSLVRQNNNEQFF
TRBJ2-5,TRBD1,TRBV7-2,NA,TGTGCCAGCAGCCGGTATCAGGGGGCCCAAGAGACCCAGTACTTC,CASSRYQGAQETQYF
TRBJ2-4,NA,TRBV20-1,NA,TGCAGTGCTAGGAGTCTAGCCAAAAACATTCAGTACTTC,CSARSLAKNIQYF
TRBJ1-2,NA,TRBV25-1,once,TGTGCCAGCAGTGAACGGGCAGGCCTCTATGGCTACACCTTC,CASSERAGLYGYTF
TRBJ2-7,NA,TRBV2,NA,TGTGCCAGCAGTGAAGTGGGGGAGGTCGAGCAGTACTTC,CASSEVGEVEQYF
TRBJ2-5,NA,TRBV29-1,many,TGCAGCGTTGATCACAGTAGTCTCAATGAGCAGTACTTC,CSVDHSSLNEQYF
TRBJ1-2,NA,TRBV4-3,NA,TGCACCGCTCCCGGCCCGTTAGGGGGAAATGGCTACACCTTC,CTAPGPLGGNGYTF
TRBJ2-7,NA,TRBV21-1,NA,TGTGCCAGCAGCAAAGTCGTGTGCAGAAGCGAAATGTTCGGAGGTTACGGCTACGAGCAGTACTTC,CASSKVVCRSEMFGGYGYEQYF
TRBJ2-3,TRBD2,TRBV6-6,NA,TGTGCCAGCAGTTATAGCGGGGGGACTAGCACAGATACGCAGTATTTT,CASSYSGGTSTDTQYF
TRBJ1-4,TRBD1,TRBV5-1,NA,TGCGCCAGCAGCTTGGCGGGACAGGGTTCCGAAAAACTGTTTTTT,CASSLAGQGSEKLFF
TRBJ2-3,NA,TRBV6-2/TRBV6-3,NA,TGTGCCAGCAGCCGAACCATTCAACCGGGGGTCCTGGACACAGATACGCAGTATTTT,CASSRTIQPGVLDTDTQYF
TRBJ1-5,TRBD1,TRBV4-1,NA,TGCGCCAGCAGCCAGCAGGGGGCCGATCAGCCCCAGCATTTT,CASSQQGADQPQHF
TRBJ2-1,TRBD2,TRBV20-1,NA,TGCAGTGCTAGAGATTCTAGCGGGGGGGGCAATGAGCAGTTCTTC,CSARDSSGGGNEQFF
TRBJ2-7,TRBD1,TRBV28,NA,TGTGCCAGCACCAGACTAGGGACAGGGACGAGCGAGCATTACTTC,CASTRLGTGTSEHYF
TRBJ2-7,NA,TRBV5-1,NA,TGCGCCAGCAGCTCGGGGCTACCATTATACGAGCAGTACTTC,CASSSGLPLYEQYF
TRBJ2-3,TRBD2,TRBV6-5,NA,TGTGCCAGCAGAACCACTAGCGGCACAGATACGCAGTATTTT,CASRTTSGTDTQYF
TRBJ1-1,NA,TRBV5-6,NA,TGTGCCAGCAGCACAATCGACACTTTGAACACTGAAGCTTTCTTT,CASSTIDTLNTEAFF
TRBJ2-5,TRBD1,TRBV24-1,NA,TGTGCCACCAGTAGACAGGGGGCTCAGGAGACCCAGTACTTC,CATSRQGAQETQYF
TRBJ2-7,NA,TRBV12-3/TRBV12-4,NA,TGTGCCAGCAGTTTACATCCCGGGGGCGGGCAGTACTTC,CASSLHPGGGQYF
TRBJ1-1,NA,TRBV29-1,NA,TGCAGCGTGGGGCTAGCAACTGAAGCTTTCTTT,CSVGLATEAFF
TRBJ2-1,TRBD2,TRBV20-1,few,TGCAGTGCTAGAACAGCGGGGGGCACGAGCTCCTACAATGAGCAGTTCTTC,CSARTAGGTSSYNEQFF
TRBJ2-7,NA,TRBV27,NA,TGTGCCAGCAGAACAGGGCGTCACGAGCAGTACTTC,CASRTGRHEQYF
TRBJ1-5,NA,TRBV20-1,NA,TGCAGTGCTAGAGATCCGGGGGGCGAGGGGCAGCCCCAGCATTTT,CSARDPGGEGQPQHF
TRBJ2-6,TRBD2,TRBV7-3,NA,TGTGCCAGCAGCAAAAACCGACTAGCGGGGGCCGCCTCTGGGGCCAACGTCCTGACTTTC,CASSKNRLAGAASGANVLTF
TRBJ2-3,NA,TRBV10-3,NA,TGTGCCTCCAAGGGCCAGGCTAGCACAGATACGCAGTATTTT,CASKGQASTDTQYF
TRBJ2-3,TRBD2,TRBV20-1,NA,TGCAGTGCTAGCCAACTAGCGGGCGCAGATACGCAGTATTTT,CSASQLAGADTQYF
TRBJ2-3,NA,TRBV15,once,TGTGCCACCAGCAGAGACTATGGTCTAAGGGCAGATACGCAGTATTTT,CATSRDYGLRADTQYF
TRBJ2-7,NA,TRBV6-2/TRBV6-3,NA,TGTGCCAGCAGTTACTCGAGGGAAGATTTCTACGAGCAGTACTTC,CASSYSREDFYEQYF
TRBJ2-3,NA,TRBV7-2,few,TGTGCCAGCACCAAGTCCTTTAGCACAGATACGCAGTATTTT,CASTKSFSTDTQYF
TRBJ2-7,TRBD2,TRBV25-1,NA,TGTGCCAGCAGCGGGCAGGGTAGCGGGGGCTCCTACGAGCAGTACTTC,CASSGQGSGGSYEQYF
TRBJ2-5,NA,TRBV5-1,few,TGCGCCAGCAGCTTTCCCCTACAGGGTATCCAAGAGACCCAGTACTTC,CASSFPLQGIQETQYF
TRBJ2-1,NA,TRBV6-2/TRBV6-3,NA,TGTGCCAGCAGTTACGGGGGGCGGGGGAATGAGCAGTTCTTC,CASSYGGRGNEQFF
TRBJ1-6,TRBD1,TRBV28,NA,TGTGCCAGTGGACAGGGGGCGCGACCCCTCCACTTT,CASGQGARPLHF
TRBJ2-5,TRBD1,TRBV7-2,NA,TGTGCCAGCAGCTTAGCCGCGGGAACAGGGGGCCAAGAGACCCAGTACTTC,CASSLAAGTGGQETQYF
TRBJ1-2,TRBD1,TRBV28,NA,TGTGCCGTCGTGGGCAGGGGGTTTAACTATGGCTACACCTTC,CAVVGRGFNYGYTF
TRBJ2-7,NA,TRBV29-1,NA,TGCAGCGTTGAAAATAGGGGCTCCTACAATGAGCAGTACTTC,CSVENRGSYNEQYF
TRBJ2-7,NA,TRBV7-8,few,TGTGCCAGCAGCCACGGCAGGGGCGAGCAGTACTTC,CASSHGRGEQYF
TRBJ1-5,TRBD1,TRBV7-3,NA,TGTGCCAGCGGCCGGGACAGGGGCCTCGATAGCAATCAGCCCCAGCATTTT,CASGRDRGLDSNQPQHF
TRBJ2-1,NA,TRBV5-1,NA,TGCGCCAGCAGCCGAGACGGGTCCCATCTTGATGAGCAGTTCTTC,CASSRDGSHLDEQFF
TRBJ2-3,NA,TRBV11-2,NA,TGTGCCAGCAGCACACCCCGACGGGGCCCGAGCACAGATACGCAGTATTTT,CASSTPRRGPSTDTQYF
TRBJ1-2,NA,TRBV27,NA,TGTGCCAGCAGTTACCTCCGGGACAAAAACTATGGCTACACCTTC,CASSYLRDKNYGYTF
TRBJ2-1,NA,TRBV6-1,NA,TGTGCCAGCAGTGAAATAAGGGGGGAGTACAATGAGCAGTTCTTC,CASSEIRGEYNEQFF